This TCR beta chain is drawn from a study of Graves' ophthalmopathy and Graves' hyperthyroidism. For this clonotype: This could be a read error, since a much larger clone is one nucleotide away.

An approximately 9.8 ml volume of fresh peripheral blood provided the PBMCs. Germline V lookup: CDR1 LGHDT, CDR2 YNNKEL (reference sequence). The CDR3 loop spans 15 amino acids. Amplified material comprised TCR beta CDR3 regions derived from RNA transcripts. An opening RT-PCR round employed HTBI primers and preceded a second-round multiplex PCR. TCRdb re-called the multiplex PCR reads with MiXCR, one entry per CDR3 protein. The sample includes over 14,000 distinct CDR3 sequences, roughly 50% seen only once; the top ten take 45%. Sequencing input: peripheral blood. This TCR came from a woman aged 30 to 39 with Graves' ophthalmopathy. This chain uses TRBV3-1 with TRBJ2-2; 9 bases agree with TRBD2. CDR3 in DNA: TGTGCCAACAGCTGGCGGGAGGGCTATACCGGGGAGCTGTTTTTT. Protein sequence: CANSWREGYTGELFF.